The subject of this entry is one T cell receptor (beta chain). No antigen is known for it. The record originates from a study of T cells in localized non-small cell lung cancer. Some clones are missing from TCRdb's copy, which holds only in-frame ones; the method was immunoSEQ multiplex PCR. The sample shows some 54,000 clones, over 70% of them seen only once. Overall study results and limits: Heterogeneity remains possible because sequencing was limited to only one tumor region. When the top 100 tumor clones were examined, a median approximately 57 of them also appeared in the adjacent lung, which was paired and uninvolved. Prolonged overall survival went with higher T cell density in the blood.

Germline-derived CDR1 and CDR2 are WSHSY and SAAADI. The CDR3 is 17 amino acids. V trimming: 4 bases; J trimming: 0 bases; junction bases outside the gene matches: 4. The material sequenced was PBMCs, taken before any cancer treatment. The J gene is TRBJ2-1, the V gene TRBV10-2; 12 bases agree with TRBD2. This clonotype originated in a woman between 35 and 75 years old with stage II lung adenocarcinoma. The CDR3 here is CASSGTSGVSSYNEQFF. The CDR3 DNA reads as TGCGCCAGCAGTGGGACTAGCGGGGTCAGCTCCTACAATGAGCAGTTCTTC.